One sample yielded the 2 T cell receptor beta chains listed below, sequenced in a study of Ad26.COV2.S vaccination and SARS-CoV-2 variants (dated by TCRdb to the early 2020s). The method was the immunoSEQ multiplex PCR assay. TCRdb provides this immuneACCESS table in a form limited to in-frame rearrangements. Some clones are lacking; in checked studies, under half of them reflect an unresolved V gene, and why the rest are absent is not known. In all, the sample holds some 480,000 clones, and approximately 90% of those were seen once. The top ten hold about 13% of the sample. The sample's treatment or condition label is to be understood as: some 20 received Ad26.COV2.S at low or high dose, single or two shots; roughly 5 received placebo; per-sample allocation not given. Repertoires of vaccine and placebo recipients were sequenced from samples collected on day 63 after the first injection. The sequencing here drew on peripheral blood, taken in a trial of Ad26.COV2.S vaccine versus placebo. These TCRs come from a person aged 18-60 years who received the Ad26.COV2.S COVID-19 vaccine or a placebo.

The rearrangement uses TRBV28 and TRBJ2-5; D not certain. The CDR3 is made up of 13 amino acids. Germline CDR1 MDHEN, CDR2 SYDVKM. The V end lost 3 bases, the J end lost 6 bases, and 11 bases lay between the germline ends. The chain's CDR3 is CASSLTGPKTQYF. The CDR3 coding sequence is TGTGCCAGCAGTTTGACTGGCCCGAAGACCCAGTACTTC.

The chain employs TRBV6-5 and TRBJ2-7; D unresolved. The CDR3 spans 15 residues. Trimming left V 6 bases short and J 3 bases short, with 18 bases between. Germline CDR1 MNHEY, CDR2 SVGAGI. As DNA, the CDR3 is TGTGCCAGCAGGCCTCGAAGTGGATCGATCTACGAGCAGTACTTC. It yields the protein CASRPRSGSIYEQYF.